The sample holds a few counts of the clone carrying this TCR beta chain. These data are taken from a study of T cells after yellow fever vaccination. Germline V gene lookup returns CDR1 SGDLS and CDR2 YYNGEE. The CDR3 is 11 residues long. V dropped 3 bases and J dropped 5 bases, with 3 bases sitting between them. For TCR, cDNA came from 5'RACE template switching, which added a universal primer site and UMIs. TCRdb used MiXCR to reprocess the 5' RACE reads, holding one entry per CDR3 protein. The sample includes roughly 110,000 distinct CDR3 sequences, around 8.6% seen only once; the top ten take about 25%.

The sample in question was CD8+ T cells sorted from PBMCs, obtained 45 days after the yellow fever booster vaccination. This TCR derives from a man between 25 and 39 years old who received the YFV17D yellow fever vaccine. V is TRBV9 and J is TRBJ2-1; D ambiguous. In DNA form, the CDR3 reads TGTGCCAGCAGCGCGGACAATGAGCAGTTCTTC. As protein: CASSADNEQFF.